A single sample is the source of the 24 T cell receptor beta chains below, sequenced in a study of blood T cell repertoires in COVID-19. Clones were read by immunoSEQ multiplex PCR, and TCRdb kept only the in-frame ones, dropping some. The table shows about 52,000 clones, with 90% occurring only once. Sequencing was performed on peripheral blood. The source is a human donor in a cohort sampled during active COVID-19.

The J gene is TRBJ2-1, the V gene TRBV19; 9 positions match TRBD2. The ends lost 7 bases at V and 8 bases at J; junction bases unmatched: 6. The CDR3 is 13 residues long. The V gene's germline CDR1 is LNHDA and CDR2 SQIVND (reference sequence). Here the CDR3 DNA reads TGTGCCAGTACGGCTAGCGGGATGTATGAGCAGTTCTTC. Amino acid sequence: CASTASGMYEQFF.

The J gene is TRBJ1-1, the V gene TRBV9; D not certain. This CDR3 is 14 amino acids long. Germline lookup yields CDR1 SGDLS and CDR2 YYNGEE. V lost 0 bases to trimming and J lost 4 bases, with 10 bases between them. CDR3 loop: CASSVGVGPTEAFF. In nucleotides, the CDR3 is TGTGCCAGCAGCGTAGGAGTGGGCCCCACTGAAGCTTTCTTT.

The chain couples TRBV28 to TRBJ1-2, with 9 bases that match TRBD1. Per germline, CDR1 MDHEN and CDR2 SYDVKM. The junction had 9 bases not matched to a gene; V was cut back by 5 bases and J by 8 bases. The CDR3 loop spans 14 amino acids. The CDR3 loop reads CASSQTGGPKGYTF. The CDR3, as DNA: TGTGCCAGCAGTCAAACAGGGGGCCCTAAAGGCTACACCTTC.

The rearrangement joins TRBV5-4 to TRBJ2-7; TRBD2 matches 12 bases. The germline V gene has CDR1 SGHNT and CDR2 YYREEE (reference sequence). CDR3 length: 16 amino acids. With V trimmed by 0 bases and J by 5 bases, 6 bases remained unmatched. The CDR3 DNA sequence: TGTGCCAGCAGCTTGGGAGGACTAGCGGGAAAAAACGAGCAGTACTTC. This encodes CASSLGGLAGKNEQYF. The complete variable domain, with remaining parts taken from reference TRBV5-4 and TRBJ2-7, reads ETGVTQSPTHLIKTRGQQVTLRCSSQSGHNTVSWYQQALGQGPQFIFQYYREEENGRGNFPPRFSGLQFPNYSSELNVNALELDDSALYLCASSLGGLAGKNEQYFGPGTRLTVT.

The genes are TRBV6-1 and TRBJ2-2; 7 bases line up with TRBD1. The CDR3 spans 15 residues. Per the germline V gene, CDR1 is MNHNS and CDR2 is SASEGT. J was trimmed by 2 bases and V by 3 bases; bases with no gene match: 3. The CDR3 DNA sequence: TGTGCCAGCAGTGAGGGGACAGTCAACACCGGGGAGCTGTTTTTT. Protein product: CASSEGTVNTGELFF.

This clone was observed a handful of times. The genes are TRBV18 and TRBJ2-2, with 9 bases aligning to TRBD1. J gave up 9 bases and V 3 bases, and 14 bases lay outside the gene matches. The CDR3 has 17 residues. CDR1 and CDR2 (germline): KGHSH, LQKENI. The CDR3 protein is CASSPDLYRDRDRELFF. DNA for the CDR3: TGTGCCAGCTCACCCGACCTCTACCGGGACAGGGATCGGGAGCTGTTTTTT.

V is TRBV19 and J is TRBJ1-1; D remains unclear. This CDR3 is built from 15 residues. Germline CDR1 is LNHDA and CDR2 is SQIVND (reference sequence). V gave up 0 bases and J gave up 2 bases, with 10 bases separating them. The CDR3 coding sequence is TGTGCCAGTAGTATAGAGGGCCAGTTTAACACTGAAGCTTTCTTT. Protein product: CASSIEGQFNTEAFF.

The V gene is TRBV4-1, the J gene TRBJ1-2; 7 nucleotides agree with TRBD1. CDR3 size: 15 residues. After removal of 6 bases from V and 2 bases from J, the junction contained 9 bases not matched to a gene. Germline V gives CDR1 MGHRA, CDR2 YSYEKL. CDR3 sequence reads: CASSLPTGTNYGYTF. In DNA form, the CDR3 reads TGCGCCAGCAGTCTACCGACAGGGACGAACTATGGCTACACCTTC.

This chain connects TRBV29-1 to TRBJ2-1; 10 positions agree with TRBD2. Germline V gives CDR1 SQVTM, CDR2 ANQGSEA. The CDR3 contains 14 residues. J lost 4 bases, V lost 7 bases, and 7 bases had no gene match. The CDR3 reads CSADGTSAYNEQFF. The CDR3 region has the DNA TGCAGCGCCGACGGGACTAGCGCGTACAATGAGCAGTTCTTC.

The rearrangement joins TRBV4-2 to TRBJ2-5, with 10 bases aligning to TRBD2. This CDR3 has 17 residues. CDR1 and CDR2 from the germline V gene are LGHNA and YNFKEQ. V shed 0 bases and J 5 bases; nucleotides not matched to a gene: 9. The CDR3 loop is CASSQEGPSGSGETQYF. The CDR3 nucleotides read TGTGCCAGCAGCCAAGAGGGTCCTAGCGGGAGTGGGGAGACCCAGTACTTC.

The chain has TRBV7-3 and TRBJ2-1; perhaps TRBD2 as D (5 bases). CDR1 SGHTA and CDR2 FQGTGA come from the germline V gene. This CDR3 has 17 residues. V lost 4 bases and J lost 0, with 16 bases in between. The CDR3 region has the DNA TGTGCCAGCAGCTCCATCGGCGGGCTTGCCTCCTACAATGAGCAGTTCTTC. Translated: CASSSIGGLASYNEQFF.

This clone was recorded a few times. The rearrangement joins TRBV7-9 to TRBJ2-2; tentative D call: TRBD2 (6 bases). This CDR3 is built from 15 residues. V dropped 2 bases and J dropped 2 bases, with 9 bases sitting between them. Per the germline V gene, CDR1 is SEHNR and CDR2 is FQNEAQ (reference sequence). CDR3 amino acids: CASSLRRANTGELFF. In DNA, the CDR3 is TGTGCCAGCAGCTTAAGGAGGGCCAACACCGGGGAGCTGTTTTTT.

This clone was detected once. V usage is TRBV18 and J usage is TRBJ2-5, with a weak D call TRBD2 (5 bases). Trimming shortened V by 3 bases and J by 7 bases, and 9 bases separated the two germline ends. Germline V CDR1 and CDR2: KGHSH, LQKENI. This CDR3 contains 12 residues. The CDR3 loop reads CASSPLEGTQYF. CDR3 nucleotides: TGTGCCAGCTCACCTCTAGAGGGGACCCAGTACTTC. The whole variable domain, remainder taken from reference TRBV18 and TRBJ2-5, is NAGVMQNPRHLVRRRGQEARLRCSPMKGHSHVYWYRQLPEEGLKFMVYLQKENIIDESGMPKERFSAEFPKEGPSILRIQQVVRGDSAAYFCASSPLEGTQYFGPGTRLLVL.

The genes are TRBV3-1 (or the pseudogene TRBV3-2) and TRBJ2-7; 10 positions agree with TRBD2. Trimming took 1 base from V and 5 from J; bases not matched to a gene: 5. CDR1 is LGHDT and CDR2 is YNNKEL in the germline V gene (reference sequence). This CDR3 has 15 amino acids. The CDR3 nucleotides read TGTGCCAGCAGCCAAGTCAGCGGGAGGGTCCACGAGCAGTACTTC. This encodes CASSQVSGRVHEQYF.

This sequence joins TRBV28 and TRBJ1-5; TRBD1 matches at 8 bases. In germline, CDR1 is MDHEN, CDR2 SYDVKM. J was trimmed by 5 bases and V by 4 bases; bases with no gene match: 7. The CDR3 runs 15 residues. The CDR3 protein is CASSSTPRGHQPQHF. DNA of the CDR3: TGTGCCAGCAGTTCGACCCCCAGGGGGCATCAGCCCCAGCATTTT.

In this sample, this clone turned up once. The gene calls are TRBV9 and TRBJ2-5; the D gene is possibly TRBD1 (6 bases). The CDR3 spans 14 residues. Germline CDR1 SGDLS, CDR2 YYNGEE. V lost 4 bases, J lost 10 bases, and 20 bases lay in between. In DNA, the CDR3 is TGTGCCAGCAGCTTCAACGACAGGTCCAGGGACCAGTACTTC. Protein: CASSFNDRSRDQYF.

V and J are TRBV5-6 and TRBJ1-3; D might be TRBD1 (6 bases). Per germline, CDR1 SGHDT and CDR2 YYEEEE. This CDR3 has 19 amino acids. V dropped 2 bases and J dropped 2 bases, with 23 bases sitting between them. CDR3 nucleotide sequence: TGTGCCAGCAGCTTCCTTTCTTGGAGGGGGGGTATTACTGGAAACACCATATATTTT. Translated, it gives CASSFLSWRGGITGNTIYF.

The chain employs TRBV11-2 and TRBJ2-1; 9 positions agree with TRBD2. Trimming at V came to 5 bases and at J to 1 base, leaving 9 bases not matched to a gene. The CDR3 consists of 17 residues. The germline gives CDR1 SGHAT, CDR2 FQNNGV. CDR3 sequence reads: CASSVLASGASYNEQFF. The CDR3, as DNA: TGTGCCAGCAGCGTTCTAGCTAGCGGGGCTTCCTACAATGAGCAGTTCTTC.

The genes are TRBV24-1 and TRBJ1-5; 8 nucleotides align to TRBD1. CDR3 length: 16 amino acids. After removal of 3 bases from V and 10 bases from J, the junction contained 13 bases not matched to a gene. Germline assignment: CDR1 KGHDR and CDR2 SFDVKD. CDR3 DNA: TGTGCCACCAGTGATCCACGGACAGGGCAAGAGGTACCCCAGCATTTT. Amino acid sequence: CATSDPRTGQEVPQHF.

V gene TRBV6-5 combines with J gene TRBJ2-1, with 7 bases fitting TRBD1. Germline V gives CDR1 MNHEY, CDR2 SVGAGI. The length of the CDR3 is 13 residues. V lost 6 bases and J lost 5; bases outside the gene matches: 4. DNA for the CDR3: TGTGCCAGCAGGATGACAGGGAACAATGAGCAGTTCTTC. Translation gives CASRMTGNNEQFF.

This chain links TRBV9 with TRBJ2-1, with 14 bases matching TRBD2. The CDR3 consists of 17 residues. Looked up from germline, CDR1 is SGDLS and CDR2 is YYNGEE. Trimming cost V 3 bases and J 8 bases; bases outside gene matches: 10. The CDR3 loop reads CASSGTSGRPLGDEQFF. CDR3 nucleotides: TGTGCCAGCAGCGGGACTAGCGGGAGGCCACTAGGTGATGAGCAGTTCTTC.

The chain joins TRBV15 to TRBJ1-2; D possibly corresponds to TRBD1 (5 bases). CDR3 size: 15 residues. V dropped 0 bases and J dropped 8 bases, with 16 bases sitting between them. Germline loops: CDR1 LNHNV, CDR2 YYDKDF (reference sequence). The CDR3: CATSRDEGSGEGYTF. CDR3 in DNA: TGTGCCACCAGCAGAGACGAGGGTTCGGGGGAAGGCTACACCTTC.

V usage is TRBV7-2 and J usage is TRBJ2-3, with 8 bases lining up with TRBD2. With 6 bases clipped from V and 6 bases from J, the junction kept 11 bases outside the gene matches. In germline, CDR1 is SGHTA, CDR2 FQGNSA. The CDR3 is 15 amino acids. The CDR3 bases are TGTGCCAGCAGTCGCGCGGGAGGTTTGTTTGATACGCAGTATTTT. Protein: CASSRAGGLFDTQYF.

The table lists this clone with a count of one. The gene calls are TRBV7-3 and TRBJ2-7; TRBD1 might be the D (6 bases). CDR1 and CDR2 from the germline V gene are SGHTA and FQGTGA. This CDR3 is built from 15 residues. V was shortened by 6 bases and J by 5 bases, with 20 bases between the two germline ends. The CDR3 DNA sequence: TGTGCCAGCAGTCATACAGGGTCTCCCACCGACGAGCAGTACTTC. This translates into CASSHTGSPTDEQYF.